The 20 T cell receptor beta chains presented below share a single source sample, sequenced in a study of T cell clonotyping in hematopoietic cell transplantation. Assay: immunoSEQ multiplex PCR; the TCRdb copy retains only in-frame clones and omits some. This sample has more than 40,000 clones, with 85% found just once. As to time point: recipient sample about 28 days before transplant, after cytoreduction. Sequenced material: peripheral blood mononuclear cells, taken before stem cell transplant. These receptor sequences come from a man aged 60 to 75 with acute myeloid leukemia. Some clones in this sample may be carry-over from other donors' samples.

Here the CDR3 DNA reads TGTGCCAGCAGCTTTACTGTCTCACCCTACGAGCAGTACTTC. It is translated as CASSFTVSPYEQYF. This chain connects TRBV7-9 to TRBJ2-7; D unresolved. CDR1 and CDR2 from the germline V gene are SEHNR and FQNEAQ (reference sequence). The CDR3 is 14 amino acids. Trimming cost V 3 bases and J 2 bases, with 11 bases left between them.

The genes are TRBV5-1 and TRBJ2-2, with D possibly matching TRBD1 (5 bases). The CDR3 length is 15 residues. Trimming left V 3 bases short and J 1 base short, with 10 bases between. The germline gives CDR1 SGHRS, CDR2 YFSETQ. The CDR3 DNA reads as TGCGCCAGCAGCTCGATGGACAAGAACACCGGGGAGCTGTTTTTT. Amino acids: CASSSMDKNTGELFF.

This rearrangement joins TRBV7-9 to TRBJ2-2, with 13 bases aligning to TRBD2. CDR3 length equals 17 residues. V lost 4 bases to trimming and J lost 4 bases; unmatched junction nucleotides: 6. Germline-derived CDR1 and CDR2 are SEHNR and FQNEAQ (reference sequence). The CDR3 sequence: CASSSLAGGPFTGELFF. The CDR3 nucleotides are TGTGCCAGCAGCTCACTAGCGGGGGGGCCTTTCACCGGGGAGCTGTTTTTT.

The chain links TRBV29-1 to TRBJ1-6; tentative D call: TRBD1 (6 bases). The V gene's germline CDR1 is SQVTM and CDR2 ANQGSEA. This CDR3 has 14 residues. The V end lost 6 bases, the J end lost 7 bases, and 16 bases lay between the germline ends. The CDR3 reads CSVARGFENSPLHF. The DNA of the CDR3 is TGCAGCGTAGCCAGGGGTTTTGAGAATTCACCCCTCCACTTT.

The rearrangement uses TRBV5-8 and TRBJ1-3; 8 nucleotides agree with TRBD1. After removal of 0 bases from V and 3 bases from J, the junction contained 2 bases not matched to a gene. Germline V gives CDR1 SGHTS, CDR2 YDEGEE. The CDR3 extends over 15 amino acids. The CDR3 loop reads CASSLVGTGGNTIYF. CDR3 sequence (DNA): TGTGCCAGCAGCTTGGTCGGGACAGGTGGAAACACCATATATTTT.

The chain employs TRBV7-2 and TRBJ2-1; no clear D. Germline CDR1 is SGHTA and CDR2 is FQGNSA. V was clipped by 4 bases and J by 0 bases, with 10 bases between them. The CDR3 sequence is 15 residues long. The CDR3 here is CASSSGRSSYNEQFF. In DNA form, the CDR3 reads TGTGCCAGCAGCTCCGGCCGAAGCTCCTACAATGAGCAGTTCTTC.

The gene calls are TRBV7-2 and TRBJ2-7; TRBD1 agrees at 8 bases. Trimming at V came to 5 bases and at J to 4 bases, leaving 7 bases not matched to a gene. Germline loops: CDR1 SGHTA, CDR2 FQGNSA. The CDR3 has 14 amino acids. The CDR3 region is CASSRPDRGYEQYF. The CDR3 region has the DNA TGTGCCAGCAGCCGCCCAGACAGGGGATACGAGCAGTACTTC. Filled out from reference TRBV7-2 and TRBJ2-7, the complete variable domain reads GAGVSQSPSNKVTEKGKDVELRCDPISGHTALYWYRQSLGQGLEFLIYFQGNSAPDKSGLPSDRFSAERTGGSVSTLTIQRTQQEDSAVYLCASSRPDRGYEQYFGPGTRLTVT.

This clone was seen a handful of times. The chain joins TRBV5-6 to TRBJ1-5; TRBD1 matches 8 bases. This CDR3 has 15 residues. J lost 3 bases, V lost 4 bases, and 6 bases had no gene match. CDR1 is SGHDT and CDR2 is YYEEEE in the germline V gene. The CDR3 region has the DNA TGTGCCAGCAGCCTCCGACAGGGGTTCAATCAGCCCCAGCATTTT. Translation gives CASSLRQGFNQPQHF.

The CDR3 sequence: CASPSGDSPLHF. The DNA of the CDR3 is TGTGCCTCGCCGTCTGGGGATTCACCCCTCCACTTT. This chain links TRBV15 with TRBJ1-6, with D hard to call. This CDR3 is 12 amino acids long. CDR1 is LNHNV, CDR2 YYDKDF, per germline (reference sequence). V was pared by 11 bases and J by 8 bases, with 13 bases between.

The rearrangement uses TRBV7-9 and TRBJ2-5; unclear D gene. The germline CDR1 and CDR2 sequences are SEHNR and FQNEAQ (reference sequence). The ends were cut back, 3 bases at V and 5 bases at J, with 10 bases in the middle. The CDR3 totals 13 residues. This chain's CDR3 is CASSFPPEETQYF. Here the CDR3 DNA reads TGTGCCAGCAGCTTCCCTCCTGAGGAGACCCAGTACTTC.

The gene calls are TRBV11-1 and TRBJ1-2; D is ambiguous. The germline V gene has CDR1 SGHAT and CDR2 FQDESV (reference sequence). The CDR3 is 15 amino acids. Trimming took off 0 bases at V and 3 bases at J, with 11 bases between the two ends. Written as DNA, the CDR3 is TGTGCCAGCAGCTTAGCGAACGGGGATGACTATGGCTACACCTTC. Translating it yields CASSLANGDDYGYTF.

The chain uses TRBV28 and TRBJ2-3; D unresolved. From germline, CDR1 is MDHEN and CDR2 SYDVKM. The CDR3 consists of 16 residues. V shed 3 bases and J shed 0 bases, with 13 bases lying between them. The CDR3 bases are TGTGCCAGCAGTTTTTATTCCGGGCCAAGCACAGATACGCAGTATTTT. Its protein product is CASSFYSGPSTDTQYF.

The chain carries TRBV4-3 and TRBJ2-3, with TRBD2 matching over 7 bases. There are 15 residues in the CDR3. The germline gives CDR1 LGHNA, CDR2 YSLEER. Trimming took 1 base from V and 4 from J; bases not matched to a gene: 5. CDR3: CASSQGTSVADTQYF. CDR3 DNA: TGCGCCAGCAGCCAAGGGACTAGTGTCGCAGATACGCAGTATTTT.

Here the CDR3 reads CASSSFLGQAGAYEQYF. Here the CDR3 DNA reads TGTGCCAGCAGTTCTTTTCTCGGGCAAGCGGGGGCCTACGAGCAGTACTTC. This chain links TRBV27 with TRBJ2-7; 8 bases are shared with TRBD2. Germline trimming cut 4 bases from V and 2 bases from J; bases unmatched to any gene: 13. The CDR3 consists of 17 residues. Germline loops: CDR1 MNHEY, CDR2 SMNVEV (reference sequence).

Concerning this clone: This CDR3 is missing its conserved last phenylalanine or tryptophan, likely due to a read error. It is unclear where the CDR3 begins or ends on the DNA, so no DNA is shown, and the CDR3 is as TCRdb lists it. J is TRBJ2-7 and V is TRBV6-1; the table's D call of TRBD2 was not tested on the DNA. The CDR3 spans 9 residues, counting both ends. Germline CDR1 MNHNS, CDR2 SASEGT. The CDR3 loop is CARERRGAT.

In DNA, the CDR3 is TGTGCCAGCAGTTGGAATACAGGGGGCTGGGAAAACACCATATATTTT. Protein sequence: CASSWNTGGWENTIYF. The chain has TRBV28 and TRBJ1-3, with 9 bases identical to TRBD1. The CDR3 runs to 16 residues. Trimming removed 4 bases from V and 6 bases from J; junction bases left unmatched: 10. The germline gives CDR1 MDHEN, CDR2 SYDVKM.

This chain uses TRBV28 with TRBJ1-2; 10 bases agree with TRBD1. V was pared by 6 bases and J by 8 bases, with 9 bases of the junction left unmatched. Germline V CDR1 and CDR2: MDHEN, SYDVKM. The CDR3 is 14 residues long. CDR3 nucleotides: TGTGCCAGCAGCAACCGGGACAGGGGTCGAGGCTACACCTTC. Translating it yields CASSNRDRGRGYTF.

The V gene is TRBV28, the J gene TRBJ2-3; 9 bases are shared with TRBD2. From germline, CDR1 is MDHEN and CDR2 SYDVKM. The CDR3 is made up of 16 amino acids. V dropped 3 bases and J dropped 3; count of bases not matched to a gene: 7. Written as DNA, the CDR3 is TGTGCCAGCAGTTTCGGGAAGCGGGGGGCGACAGATACGCAGTATTTT. Encoded protein: CASSFGKRGATDTQYF. The complete variable domain, with remaining parts taken from reference TRBV28 and TRBJ2-3, reads DVKVTQSSRYLVKRTGEKVFLECVQDMDHENMFWYRQDPGLGLRLIYFSYDVKMKEKGDIPEGYSVSREKKERFSLILESASTNQTSMYLCASSFGKRGATDTQYFGPGTRLTVL.

The chain links TRBV7-2 to TRBJ1-3; possible D gene TRBD1, 5 bases. Germline CDR1 and CDR2: SGHTA and FQGNSA. V was clipped by 6 bases and J by 0 bases, with 9 bases between them. This CDR3 region has 14 residues. The CDR3 coding sequence is TGTGCCAGCAGGGGGGGGATCTCTGGAAACACCATATATTTT. Its translation: CASRGGISGNTIYF.

This clone was seen more than once but under ten times. This chain joins TRBV2 and TRBJ1-5; no firm D call. V lost 2 bases, J lost 1 base, and 9 bases lay in between. Germline V gene data show CDR1 as SNHLY and CDR2 as FYNNEI. The CDR3 contains 15 residues. This CDR3 is CASSELDRSNQPQHF. The CDR3 DNA follows: TGTGCCAGCAGTGAATTAGATAGAAGCAATCAGCCCCAGCATTTT.